A selection of T cell receptor beta chains follows, all from one sample in a study of T cell repertoires in aging, cancer and after chemotherapy. A single record per CDR3 protein comes from TCRdb applying MiXCR to the multiplex PCR reads. The repertoire includes about 11,000 distinct CDR3 sequences, 42% of them detected once, and 7% to 9% sits in the top ten. Sequenced: blood. The source is a human donor in good health. The CDR3 runs from the conserved cysteine through the conserved F or W. D genes are given only for firm matches. Clone size, where shown, is once, few, many, or a class for clones that have expanded.

J: TRBJ1-6; V: TRBV6-1; D: NA; size: few; DNA: TGTGCCAGCAGTGAAAACGTGGGGTCACCCCTCCACTTT; CDR3: CASSENVGSPLHF
J: TRBJ1-1; V: TRBV12-3/TRBV12-4; D: NA; size: few; DNA: TGTGCCACCACGGGCAACACTGAAGCTTTCTTT; CDR3: CATTGNTEAFF
J: TRBJ2-3; V: TRBV7-3; D: TRBD2; size: few; DNA: TGTGCCAGCAGCCCAAGCGGGGGGGCGGGAGATACGCAGTATTTT; CDR3: CASSPSGGAGDTQYF
J: TRBJ1-2; V: TRBV20-1; D: TRBD1; size: few; DNA: TGCAGTGCTGGAACTAACTGGGACAGGGGGCTCGCGGGCTACACCTTC; CDR3: CSAGTNWDRGLAGYTF
J: TRBJ2-7; V: TRBV19; D: NA; size: NA; DNA: TGTGCCAGTAGTATAGGGGACAACCTCGTCGAGCAGTACTTC; CDR3: CASSIGDNLVEQYF
J: TRBJ2-2; V: TRBV10-3; D: NA; size: NA; DNA: TGTGCCATCAGTGAGTCTGGGGGAGCCACCGGGGAGCTGTTTTTT; CDR3: CAISESGGATGELFF
J: TRBJ2-7; V: TRBV24-1; D: TRBD2; size: NA; DNA: TGTGCCAGCTCTTCGGGAGGGGGCGAGCAGTACTTC; CDR3: CASSSGGGEQYF
J: TRBJ2-7; V: TRBV30; D: TRBD1; size: NA; DNA: TGTGCCAGCAGCCCTCGACAGGGCCCTACGGGGGAGCAGTACTTC; CDR3: CASSPRQGPTGEQYF
J: TRBJ1-2; V: TRBV12-3/TRBV12-4; D: NA; size: NA; DNA: TGTGCCAGCAGTACGCAGGGGTTTGGCTACACCTTC; CDR3: CASSTQGFGYTF
J: TRBJ1-4; V: TRBV19; D: NA; size: NA; DNA: TGTGCCAGTAGTGGACGGGGGGGCCTTGATGAAAAACTGTTTTTT; CDR3: CASSGRGGLDEKLFF
J: TRBJ1-2; V: TRBV6-5; D: NA; size: few; DNA: TGTGCCAGCAGGCTGGAACAGGGCACCTATGGCTACACCTTC; CDR3: CASRLEQGTYGYTF
J: TRBJ2-1; V: TRBV29-1; D: NA; size: medium-sized; DNA: TGCAGCGTTGGGGGGAGGGAGCAGTTCTTC; CDR3: CSVGGREQFF
J: TRBJ1-2; V: TRBV19; D: NA; size: NA; DNA: TGTGCCAGTAGTGGCACGAGGGTGCCACCCCCTGGCTACACCTTC; CDR3: CASSGTRVPPPGYTF
J: TRBJ1-1; V: TRBV30; D: TRBD1; size: NA; DNA: TGTGCCTGGAGTGTACTTGGGCCACAGGGGGCTTTCTTT; CDR3: CAWSVLGPQGAFF
J: TRBJ1-5; V: TRBV7-3; D: NA; size: NA; DNA: TGTGCCAGCAGCTTAAGGGGAGATCAGCCCCAGCATTTT; CDR3: CASSLRGDQPQHF
J: TRBJ1-6; V: TRBV7-3; D: TRBD1; size: NA; DNA: TGTGCCAGCAGCTTAACCGGGACAGGGTATAATTCACCCCTCCACTTT; CDR3: CASSLTGTGYNSPLHF
J: TRBJ2-1; V: TRBV4-3; D: TRBD2; size: NA; DNA: TGCGCCAGCAGCCAAGATTTAGCGGGTGGCTACAATGAGCAGTTCTTC; CDR3: CASSQDLAGGYNEQFF
J: TRBJ1-5; V: TRBV30; D: TRBD1; size: NA; DNA: TGTGCCTGGAGTGTGGGACAGAACAATCAGCCCCAGCATTTT; CDR3: CAWSVGQNNQPQHF
J: TRBJ1-2; V: TRBV20-1; D: NA; size: NA; DNA: TGCAGTGCTAGAGACCGGGTCCGTAACTATGGCTACACCTTC; CDR3: CSARDRVRNYGYTF
J: TRBJ1-5; V: TRBV7-2; D: TRBD1; size: few; DNA: TGTGCCAGCAGACAGGGGGGATTAAGCAATCAGCCCCAGCATTTT; CDR3: CASRQGGLSNQPQHF
J: TRBJ1-2; V: TRBV7-2; D: NA; size: NA; DNA: TGTGCCAGCAGCCCCCGGGAGGGGACCTATGGCTACACCTTC; CDR3: CASSPREGTYGYTF
J: TRBJ2-6; V: TRBV28; D: NA; size: NA; DNA: TGTGCCAGCAGGCCTGCCCCTCGGTCTTCCGGGGCCAACGTCCTGACTTTC; CDR3: CASRPAPRSSGANVLTF
J: TRBJ1-5; V: TRBV28; D: TRBD1; size: NA; DNA: TGTGCCAGCAGTCTCCGGGACAGGGCGAGACATGGCAATCAGCCCCAGCATTTT; CDR3: CASSLRDRARHGNQPQHF
J: TRBJ2-7; V: TRBV18; D: NA; size: few; DNA: TGTGCCAGCTCACCACCCGGGACGGCTCTCGAGCAGTACTTC; CDR3: CASSPPGTALEQYF
J: TRBJ2-7; V: TRBV6-5; D: NA; size: few; DNA: TGTGCCAGCAATTCGGACAGACACCCAACCTACGAGCAGTACTTC; CDR3: CASNSDRHPTYEQYF
J: TRBJ2-5; V: TRBV28; D: NA; size: NA; DNA: TGTGCCAGCAGGCCGCAGGGAGAGACCCAGTACTTC; CDR3: CASRPQGETQYF
J: TRBJ1-1; V: TRBV5-6; D: TRBD1; size: NA; DNA: TGTGCCAGCAGCTTAGGGGCAGGGGGCCTTCGTGGGGCTTTCTTT; CDR3: CASSLGAGGLRGAFF
J: TRBJ1-5; V: TRBV6-1; D: NA; size: few; DNA: TGTGCCAGCAGTGAACGCTTTGGGAGCTTTAATCAGCCCCAGCATTTT; CDR3: CASSERFGSFNQPQHF
J: TRBJ1-3; V: TRBV9; D: NA; size: NA; DNA: TGTGCCAGCAGCGTAGGGCTTGAAGGAAACACCATATATTTT; CDR3: CASSVGLEGNTIYF
J: TRBJ1-3; V: TRBV30; D: NA; size: few; DNA: TGTGCCTGGAGGGTCATCCGACGTGGGACAACTGGAAACACCATATATTTT; CDR3: CAWRVIRRGTTGNTIYF
J: TRBJ1-5; V: TRBV30; D: NA; size: few; DNA: TGTGCCTGGAGTGACAGGGCGAATCAGCCCCAGCATTTT; CDR3: CAWSDRANQPQHF
J: TRBJ1-6; V: TRBV6-1; D: NA; size: few; DNA: TGTGCCAGCAGTGATTGGGTAGGAAATTCACCCCTCCACTTT; CDR3: CASSDWVGNSPLHF
J: TRBJ2-7; V: TRBV6-5; D: NA; size: once; DNA: TGTGCCAGCAGGCAAGATGGCATCTCCCACGAGCAGTACTTC; CDR3: CASRQDGISHEQYF
J: TRBJ1-5; V: TRBV23-1; D: TRBD1; size: NA; DNA: TGCGCCAGCAGTCAATGTGACCGGACAGGGGGCGGTGGGTGCAATCAGCCCCAGCATTTT; CDR3: CASSQCDRTGGGGCNQPQHF
J: TRBJ1-1; V: TRBV19; D: TRBD1; size: NA; DNA: TGTGCCAGTAGTATTAACGGCGGACAGGGAAGGGGTTTCTTT; CDR3: CASSINGGQGRGFF
J: TRBJ1-1; V: TRBV7-2; D: TRBD1; size: NA; DNA: TGTGCCAGCAGCTCGAGGACAGGGGGTGGCACTGAAGCTTTCTTT; CDR3: CASSSRTGGGTEAFF
J: TRBJ1-1; V: TRBV27; D: TRBD1; size: NA; DNA: TGTGCCAGCAGCCTAGAGACTGACAGGGGAACTGAAGCTTTCTTT; CDR3: CASSLETDRGTEAFF
J: TRBJ1-2; V: TRBV6-5; D: NA; size: few; DNA: TGTGCCAGCAGTTATTCGTCACCCCGGCCGAGGGGGTATGGCTACACCTTC; CDR3: CASSYSSPRPRGYGYTF
J: TRBJ1-2; V: TRBV7-9; D: TRBD1; size: NA; DNA: TGTGCCAGCAGGTTGGGACAGGGGTCGTTCTATGGCTACACCTTC; CDR3: CASRLGQGSFYGYTF
J: TRBJ2-7; V: TRBV28; D: TRBD1; size: NA; DNA: TGTGCCAGCATTCCGACAGGGTTACCTTACGAGCAGTACTTC; CDR3: CASIPTGLPYEQYF
J: TRBJ1-4; V: TRBV7-6; D: NA; size: NA; DNA: TGTGCCAGCAGCAGACGAGGACCAACTAATGAAAAACTGTTTTTT; CDR3: CASSRRGPTNEKLFF
J: TRBJ2-1; V: TRBV7-2; D: NA; size: NA; DNA: TGTGCCAGCAGCTTAGTTGACAGCCAAAAGCAGTTCTTC; CDR3: CASSLVDSQKQFF
J: TRBJ2-7; V: TRBV10-1; D: TRBD2; size: NA; DNA: TGCGCCAGCAGTGATGTAGCGGGACTCGCCTACGAGCAGTACTTC; CDR3: CASSDVAGLAYEQYF
J: TRBJ2-1; V: TRBV28; D: NA; size: NA; DNA: TGTGCCAGCAGGGTACAGGGCGCGACCTACAATGAGCAGTTCTTC; CDR3: CASRVQGATYNEQFF